This passage covers 21 T cell receptor beta chains from one sample sequenced in a study of OX40 agonist ivuxolimab in advanced cancers. Clones were sequenced by immunoSEQ multiplex PCR, and TCRdb holds only the in-frame ones, with some missing. The sample contains around 26,000 clones, around 86% of which appear only once. Specimen: CD4+ or CD8+ T cells sorted from blood, collected in a trial of the OX40 agonist ivuxolimab. These TCRs come from an adult with an advanced solid tumor such as melanoma, head and neck, liver or kidney cancer.

The chain recombines TRBV5-6 with TRBJ1-3; D might be TRBD1 (5 bases). This CDR3 has 16 amino acids. The germline gives CDR1 SGHDT, CDR2 YYEEEE. Trimming left V 3 bases short and J 2 bases short, with 15 bases between. The CDR3 coding sequence is TGTGCCAGCAGCTGGGGGACTGCTGTGACTGGAAACACCATATATTTT. Translating gives CASSWGTAVTGNTIYF.

This chain joins TRBV6-5 and TRBJ2-3, with D possibly TRBD1 on 5 matching bases. Germline V lookup: CDR1 MNHEY, CDR2 SVGAGI. With 0 bases removed from V and 3 bases from J, the gap between germline ends came to 10 bases. This CDR3 is built from 15 residues. CDR3 sequence: CASSYSAGRTDTQYF. DNA for the CDR3: TGTGCCAGCAGTTACTCGGCAGGGCGGACAGATACGCAGTATTTT.

J is TRBJ2-2 and V is TRBV6-1, with D unresolved. The CDR3 has 14 amino acids. Germline CDR1 is MNHNS and CDR2 is SASEGT. V lost 3 bases to trimming and J lost 10 bases, with 15 bases between them. The CDR3 here is CASSEVVADVELFF. The DNA of the CDR3 is TGTGCCAGCAGTGAGGTGGTAGCAGATGTGGAGCTGTTTTTT.

The rearrangement joins TRBV29-1 to TRBJ1-2, with D possibly being TRBD1 (5 bases). The germline gives CDR1 SQVTM, CDR2 ANQGSEA. The CDR3 covers 14 residues. V shed 4 bases and J shed 5 bases, with 17 bases lying between them. The CDR3 protein is CSVVVLGVYYGYTF. DNA for the CDR3: TGCAGCGTTGTGGTATTAGGGGTTTATTATGGCTACACCTTC. Variable domain in full (rest from reference TRBV29-1 and TRBJ1-2): SAVISQKPSRDICQRGTSLTIQCQVDSQVTMMFWYRQQPGQSLTLIATANQGSEATYESGFVIDKFPISRPNLTFSTLTVSNMSPEDSSIYLCSVVVLGVYYGYTFGSGTRLTVV.

This clone was recorded only once. This chain joins TRBV4-1 and TRBJ2-7, with TRBD1 matching over 9 bases. The CDR3 length is 15 residues. Germline loops: CDR1 MGHRA, CDR2 YSYEKL. The V segment lost 4 bases and the J segment 2 bases; nucleotides outside the gene matches: 6. CDR3 nucleotides: TGCGCCAGCAGCCCTTCGGACAGGGGACCCTACGAGCAGTACTTC. It codes for CASSPSDRGPYEQYF.

This clone came up a few times. This sequence joins TRBV7-9 and TRBJ1-6; 7 nucleotides agree with TRBD1. The CDR3 has 16 residues. The trim removed 4 bases at V and 8 bases at J, leaving 11 bases unmatched. Germline V gives CDR1 SEHNR, CDR2 FQNEAQ (reference sequence). CDR3 amino acids: CASSSWGQGEDSPLHF. The CDR3 DNA reads as TGTGCCAGCAGCTCGTGGGGGCAGGGGGAGGATTCACCCCTCCACTTT.

This rearrangement joins TRBV7-3 to TRBJ1-1; TRBD1 is a possible D gene (5 bases). CDR3 length equals 14 residues. Trimming removed 5 bases from V and 5 bases from J, with 15 bases in between. Germline V gives CDR1 SGHTA, CDR2 FQGTGA. CDR3 amino acids: CASSLGPGRTEAFF. CDR3 DNA sequence: TGTGCCAGCAGCCTGGGGCCGGGGAGAACTGAAGCTTTCTTT.

In this sample, this clone turned up a few times. The V and J genes are TRBV2 and TRBJ2-7; D ambiguous. The CDR3 sequence is 13 residues long. Germline-derived CDR1 and CDR2 are SNHLY and FYNNEI. V lost 0 bases and J 6 bases, leaving 9 bases between the germline ends. The CDR3 spells CASSEARSGEQYF. The CDR3 DNA is TGTGCCAGCAGTGAAGCGCGCAGTGGCGAGCAGTACTTC.

In this sample, this clone turned up a few times. The chain uses TRBV7-6 and TRBJ2-7; 14 positions match TRBD2. The germline V gene encodes CDR1 SGHVS and CDR2 FNYEAQ. This CDR3 has 16 residues. J lost 6 bases, V lost 5 bases, and 9 bases had no gene match. The CDR3 nucleotides are TGTGCCAGCAGCACCCCGACTAGCGGGGGGGCCATCGAGCAGTACTTC. This encodes CASSTPTSGGAIEQYF.

V gene TRBV5-1 combines with J gene TRBJ2-1; a weak D match, TRBD1 (5 bases). Trimming shortened V by 2 bases and J by 7 bases, and 7 bases separated the two germline ends. Germline values: CDR1 SGHRS, CDR2 YFSETQ. This CDR3 is 12 amino acids long. The CDR3 protein is CASSFRVNEQFF. The DNA of the CDR3 is TGCGCCAGCAGCTTCAGGGTAAATGAGCAGTTCTTC.

V is TRBV30 and J is TRBJ1-2; the D gene is possibly TRBD1 (5 bases). Germline loops: CDR1 GTSNPN, CDR2 SVGIG (reference sequence). The CDR3 has 16 residues. V was cut by 2 bases and J by 2 bases, with 18 bases left in between. The CDR3 region is CAWSRGQRGLNYGYTF. The CDR3 region has the DNA TGTGCCTGGAGTAGGGGTCAGCGGGGGTTAAACTATGGCTACACCTTC.

For this clone: The identical CDR3 is also encoded by other nucleotide sequences in the sample. The chain employs TRBV27 and TRBJ1-1; D is perhaps TRBD1 (5 bases). The CDR3 is 15 residues long. Germline assignment: CDR1 MNHEY and CDR2 SMNVEV (reference sequence). The V gene lost 2 bases and the J gene lost 1 base, with 11 bases spanning the gap. The CDR3 spells CASSLLGGPNTEAFF. The CDR3 nucleotides are TGTGCCAGCAGTTTACTGGGGGGACCGAACACTGAAGCTTTCTTT.

This clone showed up just a few times. The chain couples TRBV5-3 to TRBJ2-3; 10 bases align to TRBD2. TRBV5-3 belongs to the ORF category, with a function that is uncertain. This CDR3 has 23 amino acids. The J segment lost 0 bases and the V segment lost 0 bases, leaving 22 bases of the junction unmatched. CDR3 amino acids: CARSLGGDARLAGRVASTDTQYF. The CDR3 DNA follows: TGTGCCAGAAGCTTGGGGGGCGACGCGAGACTAGCGGGTCGGGTGGCAAGCACAGATACGCAGTATTTT.

The CDR3 DNA is TGCAGCGTTGAAGGGAGGGAGTTTTCCTACAATGAGCAGTTCTTC. Translation: CSVEGREFSYNEQFF. The rearrangement joins TRBV29-1 to TRBJ2-1, with D possibly TRBD2 on 6 matching bases. CDR3 length: 15 amino acids. Trimming shortened V by 1 base and J by 1 base, and 11 bases separated the two germline ends. CDR1 and CDR2 (germline): SQVTM, ANQGSEA.

This sequence joins TRBV30 and TRBJ2-4; TRBD2 is a possible D gene (5 bases). Trimming stripped 4 bases from V and 1 base from J, with 8 bases between. CDR3 length equals 13 residues. Germline assignment: CDR1 GTSNPN and CDR2 SVGIG (reference sequence). In DNA, the CDR3 is TGTGCCTGGACCACGGGGGCCAAAAACATTCAGTACTTC. Translated, it gives CAWTTGAKNIQYF.

The chain uses TRBV18 and TRBJ2-2; D gene uncertain. CDR1 is KGHSH, CDR2 LQKENI, per germline. The CDR3 is 11 residues long. The ends were cut back, 3 bases at V and 6 bases at J, with 2 bases in the middle. CDR3 bases: TGTGCCAGCTCACCGGCCGGGGAGCTGTTTTTT. This gives the protein CASSPAGELFF.

The genes are TRBV29-1 and TRBJ1-1; D is undetermined. Per germline, CDR1 SQVTM and CDR2 ANQGSEA. The CDR3 spans 11 residues. With 6 bases removed from V and 8 bases from J, the gap between germline ends came to 13 bases. CDR3 protein: CSVPPRHEAFF. CDR3 nucleotide sequence: TGCAGCGTCCCCCCGCGGCACGAAGCTTTCTTT.

The CDR3 nucleotides are TGTGCCAGTAGTATCACGACAGGGTCCTACGAGCAGTACTTC. This codes for CASSITTGSYEQYF. The chain combines TRBV19 with TRBJ2-7, with 7 bases fitting TRBD1. From germline, CDR1 is LNHDA and CDR2 SQIVND (reference sequence). This CDR3 contains 14 residues. The junction had 3 bases not matched to a gene; V was cut back by 3 bases and J by 1 base. Full variable domain (missing parts from reference TRBV19 and TRBJ2-7): DGGITQSPKYLFRKEGQNVTLSCEQNLNHDAMYWYRQDPGQGLRLIYYSQIVNDFQKGDIAEGYSVSREKKESFPLTVTSAQKNPTAFYLCASSITTGSYEQYFGPGTRLTVT.

The genes are TRBV29-1 and TRBJ2-7; maybe TRBD2 (5 bases). There are 13 residues in the CDR3. Germline values: CDR1 SQVTM, CDR2 ANQGSEA. V was shortened by 6 bases and J by 0 bases, with 12 bases between the two germline ends. CDR3: CSVLAGTSYEQYF. Here the CDR3 DNA reads TGCAGCGTCCTCGCGGGCACCTCCTACGAGCAGTACTTC.

This chain links TRBV7-6 with TRBJ2-3; D is perhaps TRBD1 or TRBD2 (6 bases each). CDR3 length: 15 amino acids. CDR1 is SGHVS, CDR2 FNYEAQ, per germline. Trimming left V 0 bases short and J 1 base short, with 8 bases between. The CDR3 DNA reads TGTGCCAGCAGCTTAGCGAGGGGGGGCACAGATACGCAGTATTTT. As protein: CASSLARGGTDTQYF.

The V gene is TRBV7-3, the J gene TRBJ2-2, with no clear D. The V and J ends lost 3 bases and 1 base respectively, with 9 bases between them. The CDR3 sequence is 15 residues long. The germline CDR1 and CDR2 sequences are SGHTA and FQGTGA. In DNA form, the CDR3 reads TGTGCCAGCAGCTTTATAGGGCAGAACACCGGGGAGCTGTTTTTT. Translating gives CASSFIGQNTGELFF.